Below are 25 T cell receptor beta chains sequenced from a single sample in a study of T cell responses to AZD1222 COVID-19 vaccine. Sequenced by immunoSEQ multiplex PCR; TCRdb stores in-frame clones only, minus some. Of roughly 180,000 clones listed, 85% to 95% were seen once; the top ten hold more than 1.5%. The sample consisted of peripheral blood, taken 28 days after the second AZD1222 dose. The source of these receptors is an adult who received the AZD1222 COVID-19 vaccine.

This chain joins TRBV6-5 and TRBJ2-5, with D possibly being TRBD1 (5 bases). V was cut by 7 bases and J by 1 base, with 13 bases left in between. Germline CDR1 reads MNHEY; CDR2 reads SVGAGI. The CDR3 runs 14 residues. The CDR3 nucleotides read TGTGCCAGCACGTCGCCCAGGGTCCAAGAGACCCAGTACTTC. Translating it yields CASTSPRVQETQYF.

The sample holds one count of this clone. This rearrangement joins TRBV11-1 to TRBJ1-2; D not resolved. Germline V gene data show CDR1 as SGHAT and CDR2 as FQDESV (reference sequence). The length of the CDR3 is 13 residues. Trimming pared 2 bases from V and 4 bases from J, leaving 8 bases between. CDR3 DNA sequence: TGTGCCAGCAGCTTACAGGCGAGCTATGGCTACACCTTC. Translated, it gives CASSLQASYGYTF. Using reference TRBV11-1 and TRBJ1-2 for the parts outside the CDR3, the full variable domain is EAEVAQSPRYKITEKSQAVAFWCDPISGHATLYWYRQILGQGPELLVQFQDESVVDDSQLPKDRFSAERLKGVDSTLKIQPAELGDSAMYLCASSLQASYGYTFGSGTRLTVV.

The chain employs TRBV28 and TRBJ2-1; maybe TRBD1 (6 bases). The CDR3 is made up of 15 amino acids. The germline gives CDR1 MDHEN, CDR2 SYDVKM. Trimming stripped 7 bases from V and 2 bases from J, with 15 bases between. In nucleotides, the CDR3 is TGTGCCAGCACCCAAGGGGGACCTACCTACAATGAGCAGTTCTTC. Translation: CASTQGGPTYNEQFF. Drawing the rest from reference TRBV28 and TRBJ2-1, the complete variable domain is DVKVTQSSRYLVKRTGEKVFLECVQDMDHENMFWYRQDPGLGLRLIYFSYDVKMKEKGDIPEGYSVSREKKERFSLILESASTNQTSMYLCASTQGGPTYNEQFFGPGTRLTVL.

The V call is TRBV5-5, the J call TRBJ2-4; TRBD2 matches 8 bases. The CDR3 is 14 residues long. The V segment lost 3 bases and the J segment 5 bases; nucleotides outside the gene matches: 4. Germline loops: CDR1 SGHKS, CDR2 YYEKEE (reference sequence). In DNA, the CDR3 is TGTGCCAGCAGCTCGGGACTAGGGCAAAACATTCAGTACTTC. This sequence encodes CASSSGLGQNIQYF.

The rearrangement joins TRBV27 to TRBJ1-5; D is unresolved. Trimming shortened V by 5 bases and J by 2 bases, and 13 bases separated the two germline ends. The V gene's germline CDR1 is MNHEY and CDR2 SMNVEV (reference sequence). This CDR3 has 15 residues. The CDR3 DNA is TGTGCCAGCAGTCCAGAGTTTTTCGGCAATCAGCCCCAGCATTTT. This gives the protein CASSPEFFGNQPQHF.

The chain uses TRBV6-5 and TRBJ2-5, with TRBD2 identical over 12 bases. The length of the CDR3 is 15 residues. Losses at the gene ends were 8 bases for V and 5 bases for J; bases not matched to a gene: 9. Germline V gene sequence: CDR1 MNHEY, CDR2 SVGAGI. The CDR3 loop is CASQRLAGDIETQYF. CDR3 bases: TGTGCCAGCCAGCGACTAGCGGGGGATATTGAGACCCAGTACTTC.

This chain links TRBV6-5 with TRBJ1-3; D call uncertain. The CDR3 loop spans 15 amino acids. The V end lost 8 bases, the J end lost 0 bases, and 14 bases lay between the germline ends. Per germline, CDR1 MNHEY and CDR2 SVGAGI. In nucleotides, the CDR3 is TGTGCCAGCGCCGAGTGGCGAAGCTCTGGAAACACCATATATTTT. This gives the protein CASAEWRSSGNTIYF.

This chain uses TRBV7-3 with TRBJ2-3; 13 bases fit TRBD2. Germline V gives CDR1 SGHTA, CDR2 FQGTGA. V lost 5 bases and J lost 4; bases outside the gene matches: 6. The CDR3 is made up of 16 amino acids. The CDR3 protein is CASSQTSGRFADTQYF. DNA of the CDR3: TGTGCCAGCAGCCAGACTAGCGGGAGGTTCGCAGATACGCAGTATTTT.

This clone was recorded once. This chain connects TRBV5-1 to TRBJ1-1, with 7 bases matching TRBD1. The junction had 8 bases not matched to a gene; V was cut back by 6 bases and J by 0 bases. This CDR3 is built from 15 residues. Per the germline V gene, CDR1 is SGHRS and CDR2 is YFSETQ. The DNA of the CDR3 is TGCGCCAGCATGACAGGGTTATTGATGAACACTGAAGCTTTCTTT. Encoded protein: CASMTGLLMNTEAFF.

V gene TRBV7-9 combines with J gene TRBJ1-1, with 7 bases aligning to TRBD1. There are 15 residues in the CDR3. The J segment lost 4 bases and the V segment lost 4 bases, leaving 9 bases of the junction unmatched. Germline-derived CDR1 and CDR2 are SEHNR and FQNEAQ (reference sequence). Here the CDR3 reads CASSSIDREVTEAFF. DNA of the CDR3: TGTGCCAGCAGCTCGATCGACAGGGAGGTCACTGAAGCTTTCTTT.

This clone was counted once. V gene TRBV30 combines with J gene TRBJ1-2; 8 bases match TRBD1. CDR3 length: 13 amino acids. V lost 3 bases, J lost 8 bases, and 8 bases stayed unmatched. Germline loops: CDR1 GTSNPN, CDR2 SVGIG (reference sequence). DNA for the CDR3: TGTGCCTGGAGCGGACAGGGTTTGGGGGGCTACACCTTC. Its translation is CAWSGQGLGGYTF.

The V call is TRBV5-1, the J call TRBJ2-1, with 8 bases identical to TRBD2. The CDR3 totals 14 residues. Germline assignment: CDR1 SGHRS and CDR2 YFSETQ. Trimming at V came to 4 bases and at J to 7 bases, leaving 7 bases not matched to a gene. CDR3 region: CASSPGLEVNEQFF. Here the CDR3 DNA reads TGCGCCAGCAGCCCGGGACTAGAGGTGAATGAGCAGTTCTTC.

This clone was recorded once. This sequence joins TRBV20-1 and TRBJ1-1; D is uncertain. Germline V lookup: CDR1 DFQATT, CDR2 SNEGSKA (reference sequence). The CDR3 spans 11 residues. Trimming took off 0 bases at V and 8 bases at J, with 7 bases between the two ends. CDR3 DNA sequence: TGCAGTGCTAGAGATTCTCGAGAAGCTTTCTTT. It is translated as CSARDSREAFF.

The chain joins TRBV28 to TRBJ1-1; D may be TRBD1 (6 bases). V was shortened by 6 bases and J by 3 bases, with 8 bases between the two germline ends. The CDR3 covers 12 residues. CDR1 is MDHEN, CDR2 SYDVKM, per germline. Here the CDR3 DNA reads TGTGCCAGCAGACAGGGCCACACTGAAGCTTTCTTT. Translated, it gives CASRQGHTEAFF.

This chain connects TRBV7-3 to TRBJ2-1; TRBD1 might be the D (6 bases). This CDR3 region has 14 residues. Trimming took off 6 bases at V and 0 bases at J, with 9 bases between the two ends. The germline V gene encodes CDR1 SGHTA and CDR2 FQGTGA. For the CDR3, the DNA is TGTGCCAGCAGTCCGGGACACTCCTACAATGAGCAGTTCTTC. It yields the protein CASSPGHSYNEQFF.

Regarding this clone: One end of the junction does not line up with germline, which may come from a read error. The DNA for the CDR3 is TGTGCTAGCAGCTTAGGCCTCGGGACTAGCGGTAATGAGCAGTTCTTC. Protein: CASSLGLGTSGNEQFF. This chain links TRBV7-7 with TRBJ2-1; TRBD2 agrees at 11 bases. CDR3 size: 16 residues. Per the germline V gene, CDR1 is SSHAT and CDR2 is FNYEAQ (reference sequence).

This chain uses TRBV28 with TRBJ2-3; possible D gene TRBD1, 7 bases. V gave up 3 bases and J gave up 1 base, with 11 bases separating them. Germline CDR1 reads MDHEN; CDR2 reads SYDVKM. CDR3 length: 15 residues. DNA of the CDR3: TGTGCCAGCAGTTTTGCGGGGACAGGCACAGATACGCAGTATTTT. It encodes CASSFAGTGTDTQYF.

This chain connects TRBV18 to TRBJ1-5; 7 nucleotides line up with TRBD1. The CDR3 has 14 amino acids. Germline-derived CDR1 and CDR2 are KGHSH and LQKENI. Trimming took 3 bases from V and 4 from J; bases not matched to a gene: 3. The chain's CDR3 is CASSPRTGNQPQHF. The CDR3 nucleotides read TGTGCCAGCTCACCCCGGACAGGTAATCAGCCCCAGCATTTT.

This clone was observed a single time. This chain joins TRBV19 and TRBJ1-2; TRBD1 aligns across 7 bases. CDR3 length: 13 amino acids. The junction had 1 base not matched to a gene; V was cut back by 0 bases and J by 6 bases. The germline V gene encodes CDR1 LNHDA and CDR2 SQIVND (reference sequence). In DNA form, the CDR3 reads TGTGCCAGTAGTATAGAGACAGGGAATGGCTACACCTTC. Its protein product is CASSIETGNGYTF.

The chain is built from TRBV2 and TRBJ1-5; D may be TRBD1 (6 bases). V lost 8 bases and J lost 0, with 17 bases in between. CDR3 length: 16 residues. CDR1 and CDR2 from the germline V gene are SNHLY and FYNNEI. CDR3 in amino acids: CASGDQGLLSNQPQHF. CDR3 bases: TGTGCCAGCGGGGACCAGGGGCTACTTAGCAATCAGCCCCAGCATTTT.

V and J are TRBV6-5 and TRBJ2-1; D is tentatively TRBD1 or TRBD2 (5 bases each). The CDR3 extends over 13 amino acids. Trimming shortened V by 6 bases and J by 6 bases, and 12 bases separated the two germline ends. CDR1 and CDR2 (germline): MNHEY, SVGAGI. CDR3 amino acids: CASRTSGANEQFF. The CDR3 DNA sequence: TGTGCCAGCAGAACATCCGGGGCCAATGAGCAGTTCTTC.

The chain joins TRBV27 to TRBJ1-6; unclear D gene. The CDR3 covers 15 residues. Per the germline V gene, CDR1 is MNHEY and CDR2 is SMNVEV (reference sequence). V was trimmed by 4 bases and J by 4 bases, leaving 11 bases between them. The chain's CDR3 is CASSSIEVYNSPLHF. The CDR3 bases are TGTGCCAGCAGTTCCATTGAGGTTTATAATTCACCCCTCCACTTT.

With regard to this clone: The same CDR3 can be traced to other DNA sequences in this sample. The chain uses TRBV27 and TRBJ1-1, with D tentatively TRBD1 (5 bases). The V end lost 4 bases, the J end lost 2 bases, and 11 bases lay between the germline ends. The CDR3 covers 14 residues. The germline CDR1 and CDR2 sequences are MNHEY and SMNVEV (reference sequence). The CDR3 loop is CASSSGTANTEAFF. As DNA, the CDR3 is TGTGCCAGCAGTTCCGGGACGGCAAACACTGAAGCTTTCTTT.

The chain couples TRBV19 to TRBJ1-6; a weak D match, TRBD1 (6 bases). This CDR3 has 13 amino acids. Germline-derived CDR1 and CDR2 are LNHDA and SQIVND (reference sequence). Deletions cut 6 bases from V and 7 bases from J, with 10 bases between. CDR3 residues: CASRPQGNSPLHF. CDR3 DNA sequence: TGTGCCAGTAGGCCTCAGGGGAATTCACCCCTCCACTTT.

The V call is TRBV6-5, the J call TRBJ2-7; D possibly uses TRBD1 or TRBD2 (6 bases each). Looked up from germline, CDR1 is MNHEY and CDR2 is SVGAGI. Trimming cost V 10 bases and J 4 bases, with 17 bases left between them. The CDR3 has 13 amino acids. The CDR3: CATAEKGGYEQYF. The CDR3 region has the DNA TGTGCCACGGCGGAAAAGGGGGGTTACGAGCAGTACTTC.